Listed here is a single T cell receptor beta chain. Its specificity is unknown. This sample is drawn from a study of T cell responses to AZD1222 COVID-19 vaccine. Study at large: Pooled together were second doses at about 4 or about 12 weeks. Whole-study findings and limits: The span of vaccine-associated CD4 TCRs extended across spike, with dominance at 160-218 and 743-854. Seropositive AZD1222 recipients at baseline numbered only five or six.

The data were produced by immunoSEQ multiplex PCR, yet TCRdb's version contains in-frame clones alone and is incomplete. Of approximately 110,000 clones listed, just under 95% were seen once; the top ten hold 2% to 2.5%. The CDR3 length is 13 residues. CDR1 is SNHLY, CDR2 FYNNEI, per germline. Trimming shortened V by 6 bases and J by 1 base, and 9 bases separated the two germline ends. The chain employs TRBV2 and TRBJ1-1; D unclear. Source: peripheral blood, taken on day 0 of AZD1222 vaccination. This clonotype was sampled from an adult in good health. CDR3 coding DNA: TGTGCCAGCAGCGGTTGGTCGAACACTGAAGCTTTCTTT. Translated, it gives CASSGWSNTEAFF.